This T cell receptor beta chain was obtained from a study of shared clonotypes between healthy human individuals. This clone has a handful of counts. Its specificity is not known. A read error likely explains this, since a far larger clone differs by one base. The V end lost 1 base, the J end lost 5 bases, and 5 bases lay between the germline ends. CDR3 length: 13 residues. In germline, CDR1 is LGHNA, CDR2 YNFKEQ. Clones were sequenced by immunoSEQ multiplex PCR, and TCRdb holds only the in-frame ones, with some missing. Among about 110,000 clones listed, about 63% were seen once. Points from the study as a whole: In contrast to clonotypes shared by all four donors, non-shared clonotypes had lower generation probabilities. A generally larger estimated richness was seen in naive subsets than in memory subsets.

This clonotype was sampled from a woman aged 25 to 45 in good health. The sample comprised memory CD8+ T cells sorted from blood. As to subset: CD45RO+ cells pooled with CCR7-negative TemRA cells. The genes are TRBV4-2 and TRBJ2-2, with D tentatively TRBD2 (5 bases). The CDR3 nucleotides are TGTGCCAGCAGCCAAGGAGGGACCGGGGAGCTGTTTTTT. It codes for CASSQGGTGELFF.